Listed below are T cell receptor beta chains from one sample, sequenced in a study of Graves' ophthalmopathy and Graves' hyperthyroidism. TCRdb analysed the multiplex PCR reads with MiXCR anew, one entry per CDR3 protein. Of around 470,000 distinct CDR3 sequences listed, approximately 15% are singletons. The sequenced material came from blood. The source of these receptors is a woman aged 25 to 39 with Graves' ophthalmopathy. Both conserved end residues are part of each CDR3. The D gene is left open where the match is weak. Clone size is shown for a subset of rows, as once, few, many or a class of expanded clone.

d_call	j_call	v_call	clone_size	cdr3_length	cdr3_aa	cdr3_nt
.	TRBJ1-1	TRBV27	many	15	CASSLSGRRNTEAFF	TGTGCCAGCAGTTTATCGGGGCGGAGGAACACTGAAGCTTTCTTT
TRBD2	TRBJ2-3	TRBV29-1	many	12	CSVRRGVDTQYF	TGCAGCGTGCGACGGGGGGTGGATACGCAGTATTTT
TRBD2	TRBJ2-2	TRBV12-3/TRBV12-4	many	18	CASSLVRVAGEYTGELFF	TGTGCCAGCAGTTTAGTTAGGGTAGCGGGGGAGTACACCGGGGAGCTGTTTTTT
TRBD1	TRBJ1-2	TRBV2	many	14	CASRPGQGRFGYTF	TGTGCCAGCAGACCGGGACAGGGGAGGTTTGGCTACACCTTC
.	TRBJ1-1	TRBV29-1	many	11	CSVDGWGGAFF	TGCAGCGTTGACGGGTGGGGGGGCGCTTTCTTT
.	TRBJ2-2	TRBV12-3/TRBV12-4	many	15	CASRDWESNTGELFF	TGTGCCAGCAGGGACTGGGAGTCGAACACCGGGGAGCTGTTTTTT
TRBD1	TRBJ1-1	TRBV12-3/TRBV12-4	many	15	CASSLVAHRGGEAFF	TGTGCCAGCAGTTTAGTCGCCCACAGGGGTGGGGAAGCTTTCTTT
.	TRBJ2-5	TRBV24-1	many	15	CATSDFSGPQETQYF	TGTGCCACCAGTGATTTCTCGGGACCACAAGAGACCCAGTACTTC
TRBD1	TRBJ2-6	TRBV3-1	many	19	CASSQDTTGGVSGANVLTF	TGTGCCAGCAGCCAAGACACGACAGGGGGAGTCTCTGGGGCCAACGTCCTGACTTTC
.	TRBJ2-5	TRBV20-1	many	13	CSATPGGTKTQYF	TGCAGTGCCACTCCGGGCGGAACGAAGACCCAGTACTTC
.	TRBJ1-2	TRBV2	many	15	CASSEIGISNYGYTF	TGTGCCAGCAGTGAAATAGGGATCTCTAACTATGGCTACACCTTC
.	TRBJ2-5	TRBV20-1	many	15	CSARKAGGIQETQYF	TGCAGTGCTAGGAAGGCAGGGGGGATTCAAGAGACCCAGTACTTC
.	TRBJ2-7	TRBV28	many	14	CASSPPGGAYEQYF	TGTGCCAGCAGTCCCCCAGGGGGGGCCTACGAGCAGTACTTC
.	TRBJ2-7	TRBV12-3/TRBV12-4	many	14	CASSAAGVIYEQYF	TGTGCCAGCAGTGCCGCAGGGGTTATCTACGAGCAGTACTTC
.	TRBJ2-7	TRBV18	many	14	CASSPTGYTYEQYF	TGTGCCAGCTCACCTACAGGGTATACCTACGAGCAGTACTTC
.	TRBJ2-7	TRBV28	many	14	CASRSPGVPYEQYF	TGTGCCAGCAGGTCTCCGGGGGTTCCCTACGAGCAGTACTTC
.	TRBJ2-5	TRBV30	few	11	CAWGRQETQYF	TGTGCCTGGGGACGGCAAGAGACCCAGTACTTC
.	TRBJ1-2	TRBV12-3/TRBV12-4	many	15	CASSPQVVGIYGYTF	TGTGCCAGCAGTCCCCAGGTGGTGGGAATCTATGGCTACACCTTC
.	TRBJ2-7	TRBV20-1	many	13	CSASVRLDYEQYF	TGCAGTGCTTCAGTCAGGCTCGACTACGAGCAGTACTTC
TRBD2	TRBJ2-7	TRBV12-3/TRBV12-4	many	16	CASSLSLLAGENEQYF	TGTGCCAGCAGTTTGTCCCTTCTAGCGGGGGAGAACGAGCAGTACTTC
TRBD2	TRBJ2-3	TRBV5-5	.	14	CASSAAGGRGTQYF	TGTGCCAGCAGCGCAGCGGGGGGGCGGGGTACGCAGTATTTT
.	TRBJ2-5	TRBV7-2	many	16	CASSLGRVGAGETQYF	TGTGCCAGCAGCCTAGGTCGCGTGGGGGCGGGAGAGACCCAGTACTTC
TRBD2	TRBJ2-3	TRBV6-1	many	16	CASSTWTSGSTDTQYF	TGTGCCAGCAGTACCTGGACTAGCGGGAGCACAGATACGCAGTATTTT
TRBD1	TRBJ1-1	TRBV7-3	few	16	CASSLRRGAQGTEAFF	TGTGCCAGCAGCCTGCGCAGGGGGGCGCAAGGGACTGAAGCTTTCTTT
.	TRBJ1-6	TRBV30	few	14	CAWSEQPYNSPLHF	TGTGCCTGGAGTGAACAGCCCTATAATTCACCCCTCCACTTT
TRBD2	TRBJ2-5	TRBV20-1	many	17	CSARAWTSGRDQETQYF	TGCAGTGCTAGAGCTTGGACTAGCGGGAGAGATCAAGAGACCCAGTACTTC
.	TRBJ2-1	TRBV12-3/TRBV12-4	.	14	CASSHTGNYNEQFF	TGTGCCAGCAGTCATACAGGGAACTACAATGAGCAGTTCTTC
.	TRBJ1-1	TRBV28	many	20	CASSLYIGQVSIYSGTEAFF	TGTGCCAGCAGTTTATACATTGGGCAGGTATCGATCTACAGTGGCACTGAAGCTTTCTTT
.	TRBJ1-2	TRBV6-1	many	14	CATGMNSGAYGYTF	TGTGCCACCGGGATGAACTCGGGGGCATATGGCTACACCTTC
.	TRBJ2-2	TRBV11-2	many	16	CASSLESGSNTGELFF	TGTGCCAGCAGCTTAGAATCGGGGTCGAACACCGGGGAGCTGTTTTTT
.	TRBJ2-2	TRBV5-1	many	16	CASSLGVSSNTGELFF	TGCGCCAGCAGCTTGGGGGTGAGCAGCAACACCGGGGAGCTGTTTTTT
TRBD2	TRBJ2-2	TRBV5-6	many	17	CASSLPSGRSGSGELFF	TGTGCCAGCAGCTTGCCTAGCGGGAGGTCAGGGTCCGGGGAGCTGTTTTTT
TRBD1	TRBJ1-2	TRBV3-1	.	17	CASSHRQGGAYGYGYTF	TGTGCCAGCAGCCACCGACAGGGGGGGGCCTACGGCTATGGCTACACCTTC
.	TRBJ1-1	TRBV6-5	many	12	CASSYSTSEAFF	TGTGCCAGCAGCTACTCTACCAGTGAAGCTTTCTTT
TRBD2	TRBJ2-7	TRBV6-1	.	14	CASSEVLAVYEQYF	TGTGCCAGCAGTGAAGTTCTAGCGGTTTACGAGCAGTACTTC
.	TRBJ1-6	TRBV6-5	many	16	CASSFTRDGFGSPLHF	TGTGCCAGCAGTTTCACCCGGGACGGCTTCGGATCACCCCTCCACTTT
.	TRBJ2-3	TRBV6-1	few	15	CASSEFGQLTDTQYF	TGTGCCAGCAGTGAATTTGGTCAGCTCACAGATACGCAGTATTTT
.	TRBJ1-1	TRBV6-2/TRBV6-3	many	18	CASSYWGSGRQPNTEAFF	TGTGCCAGCAGTTACTGGGGCTCAGGGCGACAGCCGAACACTGAAGCTTTCTTT
TRBD2	TRBJ2-7	TRBV5-1	many	15	CASSWGTSGRAEQYF	TGCGCCAGCAGCTGGGGGACTAGCGGGAGAGCCGAGCAGTACTTC
TRBD1	TRBJ2-7	TRBV2	many	15	CASSEQGAHTYEQYF	TGTGCCAGCAGTGAACAGGGGGCGCATACCTACGAGCAGTACTTC
.	TRBJ2-5	TRBV29-1	few	12	CSVVRDQEAQYF	TGCAGCGTTGTCCGGGACCAAGAGGCCCAGTACTTC
TRBD1	TRBJ1-1	TRBV6-1	.	16	CASSVFTGTGGTEAFF	TGTGCCAGCAGTGTTTTCACCGGGACAGGGGGCACTGAAGCTTTCTTT
TRBD1	TRBJ1-1	TRBV6-5	many	16	CASSSNRGQMNTEAFF	TGTGCCAGCAGTTCGAACAGGGGGCAGATGAACACTGAAGCTTTCTTT
.	TRBJ1-1	TRBV29-1	many	14	CSVGAGAPGSEAFF	TGCAGCGTGGGGGCGGGGGCTCCGGGGAGTGAAGCTTTCTTT
.	TRBJ2-5	TRBV11-2	many	15	CASSWGGSIGETQYF	TGTGCCAGCAGCTGGGGGGGCAGCATCGGAGAGACCCAGTACTTC
.	TRBJ2-7	TRBV20-1	.	11	CSARTYYDQYF	TGCAGTGCTAGGACATACTACGATCAGTACTTC
.	TRBJ2-5	TRBV7-2	many	13	CASSLSTKETQYF	TGTGCCAGCAGCTTATCCACGAAAGAGACCCAGTACTTC
.	TRBJ2-5	TRBV6-5	few	12	CASTGQTETQYF	TGTGCCAGTACAGGTCAGACAGAGACCCAGTACTTC
.	TRBJ1-1	TRBV19	many	14	CASSIVGGDTEAFF	TGTGCCAGTAGTATTGTGGGGGGCGACACTGAAGCTTTCTTT